Included here is one T cell receptor beta chain sequence, with context. Its antigen remains unknown. The sample originates from a study of cytomegalovirus exposure and HLA in healthy donors. V dropped 1 base and J dropped 3 bases, with 4 bases sitting between them. The length of the CDR3 is 11 residues. Germline CDR1 is DFQATT and CDR2 is SNEGSKA (reference sequence). Broader study findings: In vitro data verified a few CMV-associated chains as specific for CMV antigens. In a later analysis, TCR beta V- and J-gene trimming was associated with a missense DCLRE1C variant.

PCR primers comprised 60 Vbeta and 13 Jbeta primers. Assay used: immunoSEQ multiplex PCR; TCRdb lists only in-frame clones, some missing. The table includes 70,000 to 80,000 clones, under 85% detected once. Sequencing input: PBMCs. J is TRBJ2-7 and V is TRBV20-1; D gene ambiguous. This sequence originates from a woman aged 40 to 50 in good health and CMV-seropositive. The CDR3 region has the DNA TGCAGTGCTAGAGCAAACTACGAGCAGTACTTC. It is translated as CSARANYEQYF.